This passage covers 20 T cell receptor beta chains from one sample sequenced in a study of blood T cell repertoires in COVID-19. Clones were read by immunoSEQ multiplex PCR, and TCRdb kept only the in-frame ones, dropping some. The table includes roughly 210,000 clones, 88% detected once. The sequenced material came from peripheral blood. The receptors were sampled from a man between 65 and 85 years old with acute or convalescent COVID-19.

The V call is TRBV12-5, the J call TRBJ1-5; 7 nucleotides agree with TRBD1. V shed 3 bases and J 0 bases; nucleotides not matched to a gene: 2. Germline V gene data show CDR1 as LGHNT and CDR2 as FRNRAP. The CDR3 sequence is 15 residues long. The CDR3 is CASGLTGDSNQPQHF. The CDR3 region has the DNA TGTGCTAGTGGTTTAACAGGGGATAGCAATCAGCCCCAGCATTTT.

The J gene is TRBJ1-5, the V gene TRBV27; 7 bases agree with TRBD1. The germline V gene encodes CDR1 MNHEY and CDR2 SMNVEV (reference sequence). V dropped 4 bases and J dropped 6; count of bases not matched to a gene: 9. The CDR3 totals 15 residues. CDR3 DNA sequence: TGTGCCAGCAGTTCCGACAGGGTGGGTAGTCAGCCCCAGCATTTT. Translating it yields CASSSDRVGSQPQHF.

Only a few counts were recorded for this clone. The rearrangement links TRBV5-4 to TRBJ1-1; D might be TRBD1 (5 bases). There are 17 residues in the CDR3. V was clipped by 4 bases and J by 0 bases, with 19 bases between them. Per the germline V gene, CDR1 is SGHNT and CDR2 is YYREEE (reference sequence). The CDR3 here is CASSRAGGPGLNTEAFF. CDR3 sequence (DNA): TGTGCCAGCAGCCGCGCGGGGGGACCAGGCCTGAACACTGAAGCTTTCTTT.

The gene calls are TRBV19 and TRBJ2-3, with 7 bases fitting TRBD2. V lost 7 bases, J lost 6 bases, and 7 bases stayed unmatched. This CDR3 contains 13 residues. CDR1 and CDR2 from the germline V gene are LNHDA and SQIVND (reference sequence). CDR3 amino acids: CASNGLEVDTQYF. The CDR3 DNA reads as TGTGCCAGTAATGGACTAGAGGTGGATACGCAGTATTTT.

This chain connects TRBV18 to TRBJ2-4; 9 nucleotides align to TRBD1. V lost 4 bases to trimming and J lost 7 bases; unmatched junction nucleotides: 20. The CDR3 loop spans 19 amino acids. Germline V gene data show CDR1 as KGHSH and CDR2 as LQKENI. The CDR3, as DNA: TGTGCCAGCTCACTCGTAACTAGAACCGGGACAGGGATAATCAACATTCAGTACTTC. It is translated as CASSLVTRTGTGIINIQYF.

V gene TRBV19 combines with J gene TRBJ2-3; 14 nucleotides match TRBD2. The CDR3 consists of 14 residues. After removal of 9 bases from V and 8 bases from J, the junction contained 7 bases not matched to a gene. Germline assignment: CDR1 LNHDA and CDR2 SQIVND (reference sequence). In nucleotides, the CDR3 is TGTGCCAGCCAGACTAGCGGGAGGGACGGTACGCAGTATTTT. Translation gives CASQTSGRDGTQYF.

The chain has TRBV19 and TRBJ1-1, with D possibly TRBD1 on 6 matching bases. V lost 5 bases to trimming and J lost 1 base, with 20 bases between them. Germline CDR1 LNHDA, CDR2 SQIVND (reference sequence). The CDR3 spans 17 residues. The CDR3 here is CASSLTGLFVGNTEAFF. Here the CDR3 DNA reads TGTGCCAGTAGTCTGACAGGCTTGTTTGTTGGGAACACTGAAGCTTTCTTT.

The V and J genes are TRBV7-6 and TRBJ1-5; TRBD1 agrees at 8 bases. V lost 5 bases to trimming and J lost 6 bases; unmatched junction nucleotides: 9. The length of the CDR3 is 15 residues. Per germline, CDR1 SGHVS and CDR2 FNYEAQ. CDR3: CASSEDRAFGQPQHF. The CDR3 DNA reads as TGTGCCAGCAGCGAGGACAGGGCTTTTGGTCAGCCCCAGCATTTT.

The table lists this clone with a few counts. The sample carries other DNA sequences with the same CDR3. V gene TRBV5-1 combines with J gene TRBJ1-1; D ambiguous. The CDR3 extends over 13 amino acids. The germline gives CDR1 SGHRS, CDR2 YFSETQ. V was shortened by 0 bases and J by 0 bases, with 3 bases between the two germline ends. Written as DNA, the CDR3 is TGCGCCAGCAGCTTGGTCGTGAACACTGAAGCTTTCTTT. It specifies CASSLVVNTEAFF.

In nucleotides, the CDR3 is TGTGCCAGCAGCCCGCGCGTCACAGGGTTAAACTCACCCCTCCACTTT. Translated, it gives CASSPRVTGLNSPLHF. This chain uses TRBV3-1 (or the pseudogene TRBV3-2) with TRBJ1-6; weak D call: TRBD1 (6 bases). Germline CDR1 LGHDT, CDR2 YNNKEL (reference sequence). The CDR3 has 16 amino acids. V was trimmed by 4 bases and J by 10 bases, leaving 20 bases between them.

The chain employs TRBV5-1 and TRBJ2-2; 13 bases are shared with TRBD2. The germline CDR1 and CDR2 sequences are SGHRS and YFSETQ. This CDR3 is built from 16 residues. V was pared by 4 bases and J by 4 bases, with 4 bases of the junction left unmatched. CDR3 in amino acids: CASSILAGGTTGELFF. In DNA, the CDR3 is TGCGCCAGCAGCATACTAGCGGGAGGGACCACCGGGGAGCTGTTTTTT.

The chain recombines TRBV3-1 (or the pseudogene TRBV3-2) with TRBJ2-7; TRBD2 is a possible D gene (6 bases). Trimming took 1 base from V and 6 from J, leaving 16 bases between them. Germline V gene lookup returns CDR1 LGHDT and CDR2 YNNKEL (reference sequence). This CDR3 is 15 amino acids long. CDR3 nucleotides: TGTGCCAGCAGCCAAGGTTTACTAGCACTCCGCGAGCAGTACTTC. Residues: CASSQGLLALREQYF.

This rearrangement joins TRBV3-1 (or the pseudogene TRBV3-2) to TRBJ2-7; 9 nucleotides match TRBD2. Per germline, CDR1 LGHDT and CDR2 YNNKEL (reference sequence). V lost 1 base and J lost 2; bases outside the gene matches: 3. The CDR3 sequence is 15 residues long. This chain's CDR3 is CASSQASGTTYEQYF. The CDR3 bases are TGTGCCAGCAGCCAAGCTAGCGGGACCACCTACGAGCAGTACTTC.

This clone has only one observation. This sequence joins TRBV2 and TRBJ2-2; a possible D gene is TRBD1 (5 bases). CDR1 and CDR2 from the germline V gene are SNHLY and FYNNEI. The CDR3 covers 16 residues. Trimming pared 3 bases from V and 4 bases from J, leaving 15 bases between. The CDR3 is CASSETLGLRTGELFF. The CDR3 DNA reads TGTGCCAGCAGTGAGACTTTGGGGCTTCGCACCGGGGAGCTGTTTTTT.

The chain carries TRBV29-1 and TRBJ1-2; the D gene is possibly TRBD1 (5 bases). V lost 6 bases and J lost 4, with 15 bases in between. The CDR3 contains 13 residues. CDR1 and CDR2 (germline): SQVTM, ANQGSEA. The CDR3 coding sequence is TGCAGCGTGACCGCAGGGAATTCCTATGGCTACACCTTC. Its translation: CSVTAGNSYGYTF.

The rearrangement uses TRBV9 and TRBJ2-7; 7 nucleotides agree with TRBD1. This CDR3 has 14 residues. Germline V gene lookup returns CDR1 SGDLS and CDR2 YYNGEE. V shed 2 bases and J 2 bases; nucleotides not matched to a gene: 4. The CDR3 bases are TGTGCCAGCAGCGTCGGACAGGCTACCTACGAGCAGTACTTC. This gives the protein CASSVGQATYEQYF. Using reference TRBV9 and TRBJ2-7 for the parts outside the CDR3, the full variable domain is DSGVTQTPKHLITATGQRVTLRCSPRSGDLSVYWYQQSLDQGLQFLIQYYNGEERAKGNILERFSAQQFPDLHSELNLSSLELGDSALYFCASSVGQATYEQYFGPGTRLTVT.

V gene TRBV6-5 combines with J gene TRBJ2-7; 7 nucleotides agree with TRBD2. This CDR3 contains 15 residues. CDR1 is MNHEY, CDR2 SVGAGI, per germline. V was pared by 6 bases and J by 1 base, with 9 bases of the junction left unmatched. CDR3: CASSSDERGSYEQYF. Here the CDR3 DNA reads TGTGCCAGCAGCTCCGATGAGCGGGGATCCTACGAGCAGTACTTC.

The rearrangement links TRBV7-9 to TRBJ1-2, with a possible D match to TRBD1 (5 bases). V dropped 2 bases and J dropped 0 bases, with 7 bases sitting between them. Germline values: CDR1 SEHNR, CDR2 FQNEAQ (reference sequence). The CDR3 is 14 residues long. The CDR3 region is CASSLQGTNYGYTF. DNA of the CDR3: TGTGCCAGCAGCTTACAGGGTACTAACTATGGCTACACCTTC.

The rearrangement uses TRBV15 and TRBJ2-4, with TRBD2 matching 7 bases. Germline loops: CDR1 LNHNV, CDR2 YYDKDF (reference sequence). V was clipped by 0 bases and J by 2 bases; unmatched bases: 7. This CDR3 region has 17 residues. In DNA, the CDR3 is TGTGCCACCAGCAGAGATTCCGCTAGCGGCACCAAAAACATTCAGTACTTC. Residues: CATSRDSASGTKNIQYF.

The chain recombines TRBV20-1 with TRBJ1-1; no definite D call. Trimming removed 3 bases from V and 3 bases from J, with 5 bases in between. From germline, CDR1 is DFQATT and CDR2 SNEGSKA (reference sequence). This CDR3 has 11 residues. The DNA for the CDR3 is TGCAGTGCTAGTCAATACACTGAAGCTTTCTTT. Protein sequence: CSASQYTEAFF.